The clone carrying this T cell receptor beta chain was counted between two and nine times. The sample is drawn from a study of a mutant IDH1 vaccine in newly diagnosed glioma. Study as a whole: Treatment recipients were 62.5% male and approximately 40% female, and their mean age was about 40 years. Radiotherapy, temozolomide, or both had been given previously, and both were given to most.

Time point meaning: baseline, week 1 (first vaccination visit). Treatment noted: pre-vaccination baseline after standard-of-care therapy. Libraries were prepared by immunoSEQ multiplex PCR; TCRdb keeps only in-frame clonotypes and omits some of them. The sample includes roughly 70,000 clones, 83% seen only once; the top ten take under 6%. Germline values: CDR1 GTSNPN, CDR2 SVGIG (reference sequence). The V end lost 3 bases, the J end lost 4 bases, and 15 bases lay between the germline ends. The CDR3 runs 14 residues. The chain links TRBV30 to TRBJ1-1, with a tentative D call TRBD1 (5 bases). The specimen was peripheral blood mononuclear cells (PBMCs), collected from a glioma patient treated with radiotherapy, temozolomide or both. The TCR was taken from a woman aged 18-29 years with glioma. Some clones in this sample may be carry-over from other donors' samples. The CDR3 sequence: CAWRTRGGFTEAFF. The CDR3 bases are TGTGCCTGGAGAACGAGGGGAGGGTTCACTGAAGCTTTCTTT.